The rows below give T cell receptor beta chains drawn from one sample of a study of blood T cell repertoires in COVID-19. Assay: immunoSEQ multiplex PCR; the TCRdb copy retains only in-frame clones and omits some. The data contain over 200,000 clones, roughly 87% of them singletons. The sample consisted of peripheral blood. These receptors all come from a young woman who had recovered from COVID-19. Each CDR3 is given with its conserved first and last residue. D genes are given only for firm matches. Size tells how often a clone was seen (once, few, many) or the class of an expanded clone, and some rows leave it out.

d_call	v_call	clone_size	j_call	cdr3_aa	cdr3_nt
NA	TRBV27	NA	TRBJ1-1	CASTRLTEAFF	TGTGCCAGCACTAGGCTAACTGAAGCTTTCTTT
TRBD1	TRBV5-4	few	TRBJ1-2	CASSLGGGNYGYTF	TGTGCCAGCAGCTTGGGAGGGGGCAACTATGGCTACACCTTC
NA	TRBV5-4	NA	TRBJ2-7	CASSPSTGPSYEQYF	TGTGCCAGCAGCCCGAGTACAGGGCCCTCCTACGAGCAGTACTTC
NA	TRBV18	many	TRBJ1-2	CASSTKGANYGYTF	TGTGCCAGCTCAACGAAGGGGGCTAACTATGGCTACACCTTC
NA	TRBV27	NA	TRBJ2-3	CASSLRPSYSTDTQYF	TGTGCCAGCAGTTTACGTCCGTCTTATAGCACAGATACGCAGTATTTT
NA	TRBV12-3/TRBV12-4	NA	TRBJ1-1	CASSPGRETEAFF	TGTGCCAGCAGTCCTGGTCGGGAAACTGAAGCTTTCTTT
NA	TRBV28	once	TRBJ2-5	CASSWRGAETQYF	TGTGCCAGCAGTTGGAGGGGTGCAGAGACCCAGTACTTC
TRBD1	TRBV15	NA	TRBJ1-3	CATSRGTGLGNTIYF	TGTGCCACCAGCAGAGGGACAGGCCTCGGAAACACCATATATTTT
NA	TRBV4-3	NA	TRBJ2-1	CASSPSLSNEQFF	TGCGCCAGCAGCCCTTCTCTCTCCAATGAGCAGTTCTTC
NA	TRBV7-9	NA	TRBJ1-6	CASSFSLTGEFNSPLHF	TGTGCCAGCAGCTTCAGCCTTACAGGAGAATTTAATTCACCCCTCCACTTT
NA	TRBV7-3	once	TRBJ1-1	CASSLTVNTEAFF	TGTGCCAGCAGCTTAACCGTGAACACTGAAGCTTTCTTT
NA	TRBV4-2	NA	TRBJ1-1	CASSRGTMNTEAFF	TGTGCCAGCAGCAGGGGGACCATGAACACTGAAGCTTTCTTT
TRBD1	TRBV5-3	NA	TRBJ1-5	CARSGIHPGQGRSNQPQHF	TGTGCCAGAAGCGGAATACATCCGGGACAGGGTCGGAGCAATCAGCCCCAGCATTTT
NA	TRBV7-6	NA	TRBJ1-1	CATGGDRPLDTEAFF	TGTGCCACCGGAGGGGACCGACCTTTAGACACTGAAGCTTTCTTT
NA	TRBV7-8	NA	TRBJ2-7	CASSLGGLSYEQYF	TGTGCCAGCAGTCTGGGTGGACTCTCCTACGAGCAGTACTTC
TRBD2	TRBV11-3	NA	TRBJ2-1	CASSLGGGPYNEQFF	TGTGCCAGCAGCTTAGGGGGAGGGCCCTACAATGAGCAGTTCTTC
NA	TRBV19	NA	TRBJ1-5	CASSINSGRFQPQHF	TGTGCCAGTAGTATTAACTCAGGTCGATTTCAGCCCCAGCATTTT
TRBD2	TRBV27	NA	TRBJ2-1	CASSLIAGAYNEQFF	TGTGCCAGCAGTTTGATAGCGGGAGCATACAATGAGCAGTTCTTC
NA	TRBV25-1	NA	TRBJ2-3	CASSAGGHAEPDTQYF	TGTGCCAGCAGTGCCGGAGGGCATGCGGAACCAGATACGCAGTATTTT
TRBD2	TRBV30	NA	TRBJ2-3	CAWSVGTSGAFTDTQYF	TGTGCCTGGAGTGTGGGGACTAGCGGGGCCTTCACAGATACGCAGTATTTT
TRBD1	TRBV28	NA	TRBJ2-5	CASSRQDRDQETQYF	TGTGCCAGCAGCAGACAAGACAGGGACCAAGAGACCCAGTACTTC
NA	TRBV5-1	NA	TRBJ2-7	CASSEVSSYEQYF	TGCGCCAGCAGCGAGGTTAGCTCCTACGAGCAGTACTTC
TRBD2	TRBV27	NA	TRBJ2-1	CASRIAGFYNEQFF	TGTGCCAGCAGAATAGCGGGGTTTTACAATGAGCAGTTCTTC
TRBD1	TRBV11-2	NA	TRBJ1-5	CASSWDRGSNQPQHF	TGTGCCAGCAGCTGGGACAGGGGTAGCAATCAGCCCCAGCATTTT
TRBD2	TRBV11-1	NA	TRBJ2-1	CASSTPGLLGNEQFF	TGTGCCAGCAGCACCCCGGGACTACTAGGGAATGAGCAGTTCTTC
TRBD1	TRBV7-6	NA	TRBJ1-5	CASSLEMGQGKNQPQHF	TGTGCCAGCAGCTTAGAGATGGGACAGGGGAAAAATCAGCCCCAGCATTTT
NA	TRBV7-7	NA	TRBJ1-1	CASSRSGHLNTEAFF	TGTGCCAGCAGCCGATCGGGACACCTGAACACTGAAGCTTTCTTT
TRBD1	TRBV15	NA	TRBJ1-5	CATSRDPTGATGQPQHF	TGTGCCACCAGCAGAGACCCGACAGGGGCGACGGGTCAGCCCCAGCATTTT
NA	TRBV5-1	NA	TRBJ2-5	CASSLATVRETQYF	TGCGCCAGCAGCTTGGCCACGGTGCGAGAGACCCAGTACTTC
TRBD1	TRBV30	NA	TRBJ1-2	CALDTGANYGYTF	TGTGCCCTGGACACAGGGGCGAACTATGGCTACACCTTC
TRBD1	TRBV6-2/TRBV6-3	NA	TRBJ1-1	CASSTDRGRNRRGEAFF	TGTGCCAGCAGCACAGACAGGGGGCGGAATCGTCGGGGTGAAGCTTTCTTT
NA	TRBV9	NA	TRBJ2-3	CASSVGQSSTDTQYF	TGTGCCAGCAGCGTAGGGCAGTCTAGCACAGATACGCAGTATTTT
NA	TRBV27	NA	TRBJ1-2	CASSYAQGPYGYTF	TGTGCCAGCAGCTACGCGCAGGGCCCCTATGGCTACACCTTC
NA	TRBV3-1/TRBV3-2	NA	TRBJ1-6	CASSHLARRGSYNSPLHF	TGTGCCAGCAGCCATCTGGCCCGTCGGGGCTCCTATAATTCACCCCTCCACTTT
TRBD1	TRBV25-1	NA	TRBJ1-2	CASSRTGSGGDGYTF	TGTGCCAGCAGTAGGACAGGGTCGGGGGGAGATGGCTACACCTTC
NA	TRBV20-1	NA	TRBJ2-5	CSASRSTWETQYF	TGCAGTGCTAGTCGCTCGACTTGGGAGACCCAGTACTTC
TRBD1	TRBV9	NA	TRBJ1-6	CASSGLGQVNSPLHF	TGTGCCAGCAGCGGCCTTGGACAGGTTAATTCACCCCTCCACTTT
NA	TRBV19	few	TRBJ1-1	CASSIRNTEAFF	TGTGCCAGTAGTATCCGGAACACTGAAGCTTTCTTT
NA	TRBV4-3	NA	TRBJ1-6	CASSQNPDSSYNSPLHF	TGCGCCAGCAGCCAAAACCCCGACAGCTCCTATAATTCACCCCTCCACTTT
NA	TRBV7-2	NA	TRBJ2-1	CASSLGQGIYNEQFF	TGTGCCAGCAGCTTGGGCCAGGGTATTTACAATGAGCAGTTCTTC
TRBD2	TRBV27	NA	TRBJ2-1	CASSFFRGTSSYNEQFF	TGTGCCAGCAGTTTTTTTCGGGGGACTAGCTCTTACAATGAGCAGTTCTTC
NA	TRBV19	few	TRBJ1-6	CASSPQGKASPLHF	TGTGCCAGTAGTCCCCAGGGGAAGGCTTCACCCCTCCACTTT
TRBD1	TRBV6-2/TRBV6-3	NA	TRBJ1-1	CASSGRTGKTEAFF	TGTGCCAGCAGTGGCAGGACAGGGAAAACTGAAGCTTTCTTT
TRBD1	TRBV7-9	NA	TRBJ1-5	CASSQGQGFPQHF	TGTGCCAGCAGCCAAGGACAGGGTTTCCCCCAGCATTTT
TRBD1	TRBV7-6	NA	TRBJ2-1	CASSLAAGGNEQFF	TGTGCCAGCAGCTTAGCGGCAGGGGGCAATGAGCAGTTCTTC
NA	TRBV2	NA	TRBJ1-3	CASIRQLLSGNTIYF	TGTGCCAGCATTCGACAGCTCCTCTCTGGAAACACCATATATTTT
TRBD2	TRBV27	NA	TRBJ2-2	CASSLPGGRLTGELFF	TGTGCCAGCAGTCTCCCAGGCGGGAGGCTTACCGGGGAGCTGTTTTTT
TRBD2	TRBV2	NA	TRBJ2-7	CASRPQTSELSEQYF	TGTGCCAGCAGGCCCCAGACTAGCGAGTTGAGCGAGCAGTACTTC
TRBD1	TRBV11-1	NA	TRBJ2-5	CASSRTGTGQETQYF	TGTGCCAGCAGTCGAACCGGGACAGGGCAAGAGACCCAGTACTTC
TRBD2	TRBV14	NA	TRBJ2-1	CASSQGSGRVSEQFF	TGTGCCAGCAGCCAGGGAAGCGGGAGGGTCTCGGAGCAGTTCTTC
NA	TRBV5-4	NA	TRBJ2-1	CASSYEGEQFF	TGTGCCAGCAGTTACGAGGGTGAGCAGTTCTTC
NA	TRBV6-5	few	TRBJ2-1	CASSYSGSPDNEQFF	TGTGCCAGCAGTTACTCGGGCAGTCCGGACAATGAGCAGTTCTTC